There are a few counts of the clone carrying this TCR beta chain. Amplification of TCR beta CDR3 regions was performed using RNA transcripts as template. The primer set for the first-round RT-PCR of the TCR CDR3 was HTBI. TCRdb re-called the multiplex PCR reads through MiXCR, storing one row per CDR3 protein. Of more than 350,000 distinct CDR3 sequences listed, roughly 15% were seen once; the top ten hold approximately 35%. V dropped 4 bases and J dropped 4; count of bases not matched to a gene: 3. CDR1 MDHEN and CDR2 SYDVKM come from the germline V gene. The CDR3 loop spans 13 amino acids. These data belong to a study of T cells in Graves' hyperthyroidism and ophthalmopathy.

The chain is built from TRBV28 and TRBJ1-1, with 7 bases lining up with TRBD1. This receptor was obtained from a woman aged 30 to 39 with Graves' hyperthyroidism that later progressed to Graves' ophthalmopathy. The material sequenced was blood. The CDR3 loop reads CASSYRGITEAFF. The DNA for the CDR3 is TGTGCCAGCAGTTACAGGGGAATCACTGAAGCTTTCTTT.